This T cell receptor beta chain was documented in a study of blood T cell repertoires in COVID-19. Germline CDR1 and CDR2: LNHDA and SQIVND (reference sequence). The CDR3 runs 16 residues. V lost 3 bases and J 5 bases, leaving 17 bases between the germline ends. Under the authors' procedure: Amplifying reference gene primers gave estimates of nucleated cell counts. TCRdb's copy holds only in-frame clones and misses some; the assay was immunoSEQ multiplex PCR. V and J calls and clone size are those listed in that table; D and trimming were worked out from the DNA. Seen here are around 99,000 clones, 90% observed once, and the top ten hold about 5.5%.

The genes are TRBV19 and TRBJ1-5; a weak D match, TRBD1 (6 bases). The receptor was derived from a man aged 50-59 years with acute or convalescent COVID-19. The sample consisted of peripheral blood. The CDR3 is CASSMAAGVGHQPQHF. The CDR3 DNA is TGTGCCAGTAGTATGGCGGCAGGGGTAGGGCATCAGCCCCAGCATTTT. Using reference TRBV19 and TRBJ1-5 for the parts outside the CDR3, the full variable domain is DGGITQSPKYLFRKEGQNVTLSCEQNLNHDAMYWYRQDPGQGLRLIYYSQIVNDFQKGDIAEGYSVSREKKESFPLTVTSAQKNPTAFYLCASSMAAGVGHQPQHFGDGTRLSIL.